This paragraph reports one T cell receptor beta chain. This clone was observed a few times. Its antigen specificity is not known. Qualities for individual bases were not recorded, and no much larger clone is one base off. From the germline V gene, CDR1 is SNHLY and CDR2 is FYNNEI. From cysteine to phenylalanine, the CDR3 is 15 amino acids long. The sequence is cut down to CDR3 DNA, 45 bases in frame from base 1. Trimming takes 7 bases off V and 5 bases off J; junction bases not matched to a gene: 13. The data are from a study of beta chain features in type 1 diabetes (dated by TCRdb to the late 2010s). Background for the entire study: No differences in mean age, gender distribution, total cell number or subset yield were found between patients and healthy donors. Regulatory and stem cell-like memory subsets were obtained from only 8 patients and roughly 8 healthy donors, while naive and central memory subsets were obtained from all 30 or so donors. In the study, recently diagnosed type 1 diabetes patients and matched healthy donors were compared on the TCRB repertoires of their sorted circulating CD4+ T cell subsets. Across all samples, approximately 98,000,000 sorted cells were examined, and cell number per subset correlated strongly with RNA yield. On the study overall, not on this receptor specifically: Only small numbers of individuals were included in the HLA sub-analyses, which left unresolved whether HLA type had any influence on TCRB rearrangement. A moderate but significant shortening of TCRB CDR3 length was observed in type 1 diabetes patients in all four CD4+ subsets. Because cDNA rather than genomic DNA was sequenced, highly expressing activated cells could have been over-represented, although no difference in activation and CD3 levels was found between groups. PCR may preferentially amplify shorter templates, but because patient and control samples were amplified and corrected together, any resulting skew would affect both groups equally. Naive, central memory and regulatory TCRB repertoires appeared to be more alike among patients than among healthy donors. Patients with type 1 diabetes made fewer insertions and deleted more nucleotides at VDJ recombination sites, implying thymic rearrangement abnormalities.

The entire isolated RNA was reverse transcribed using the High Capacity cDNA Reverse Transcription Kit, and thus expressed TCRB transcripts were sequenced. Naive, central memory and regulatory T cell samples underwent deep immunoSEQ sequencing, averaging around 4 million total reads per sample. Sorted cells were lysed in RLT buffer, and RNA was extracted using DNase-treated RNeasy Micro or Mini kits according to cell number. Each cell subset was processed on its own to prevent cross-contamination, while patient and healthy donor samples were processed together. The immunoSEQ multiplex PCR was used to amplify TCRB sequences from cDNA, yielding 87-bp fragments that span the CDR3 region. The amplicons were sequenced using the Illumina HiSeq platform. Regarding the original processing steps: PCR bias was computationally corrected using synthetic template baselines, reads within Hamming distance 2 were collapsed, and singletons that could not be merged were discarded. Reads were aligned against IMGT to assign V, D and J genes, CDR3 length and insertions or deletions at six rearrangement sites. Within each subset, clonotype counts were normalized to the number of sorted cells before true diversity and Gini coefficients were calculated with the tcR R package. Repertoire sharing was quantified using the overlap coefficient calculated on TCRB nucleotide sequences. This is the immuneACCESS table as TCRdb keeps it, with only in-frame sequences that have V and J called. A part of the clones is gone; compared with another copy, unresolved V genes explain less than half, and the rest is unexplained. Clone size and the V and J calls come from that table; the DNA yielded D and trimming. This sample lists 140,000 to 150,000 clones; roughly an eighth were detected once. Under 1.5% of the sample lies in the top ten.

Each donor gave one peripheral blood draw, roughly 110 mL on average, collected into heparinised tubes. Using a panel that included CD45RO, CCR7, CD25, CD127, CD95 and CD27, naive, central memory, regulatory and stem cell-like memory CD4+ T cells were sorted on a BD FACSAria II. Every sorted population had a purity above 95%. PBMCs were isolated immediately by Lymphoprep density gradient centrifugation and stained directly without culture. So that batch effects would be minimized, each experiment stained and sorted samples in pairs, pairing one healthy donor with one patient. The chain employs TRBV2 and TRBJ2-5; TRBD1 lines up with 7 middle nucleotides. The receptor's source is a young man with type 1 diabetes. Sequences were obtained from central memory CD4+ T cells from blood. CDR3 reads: CASTFEGALSETQYF. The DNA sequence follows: TGTGCCAGCACGTTTGAGGGGGCTTTATCTGAGACCCAGTACTTC.